The entry below gives a single TCR beta chain sequence along with its context. This sample was included in a study of OX40 agonist ivuxolimab in advanced cancers. Overall study: Dose-escalation subjects each had hepatocellular carcinoma, melanoma, renal cell or head and neck cancer. From roughly 20 to 85 years was the age range, with a mean of about 56 years, and approximately 84% were male.

The germline V gene has CDR1 MNHNY and CDR2 SVGAGI (reference sequence). CDR3 size: 14 residues. V lost 2 bases to trimming and J lost 4 bases, with 11 bases between them. TCRdb's table, derived via immunoSEQ multiplex PCR, lists solely in-frame clones and lacks some. This sample has around 20,000 clones, with about 83% found just once. Specimen: CD4+ or CD8+ T cells sorted from blood, collected in a trial of the OX40 agonist ivuxolimab. The clonotype comes from an adult with an advanced solid tumor such as melanoma, head and neck, liver or kidney cancer. The rearrangement joins TRBV6-6 to TRBJ1-2; no clear D. The CDR3 here is CASSYGEAAYGYTF. In nucleotides, the CDR3 is TGTGCCAGCAGTTACGGAGAGGCAGCCTATGGCTACACCTTC.